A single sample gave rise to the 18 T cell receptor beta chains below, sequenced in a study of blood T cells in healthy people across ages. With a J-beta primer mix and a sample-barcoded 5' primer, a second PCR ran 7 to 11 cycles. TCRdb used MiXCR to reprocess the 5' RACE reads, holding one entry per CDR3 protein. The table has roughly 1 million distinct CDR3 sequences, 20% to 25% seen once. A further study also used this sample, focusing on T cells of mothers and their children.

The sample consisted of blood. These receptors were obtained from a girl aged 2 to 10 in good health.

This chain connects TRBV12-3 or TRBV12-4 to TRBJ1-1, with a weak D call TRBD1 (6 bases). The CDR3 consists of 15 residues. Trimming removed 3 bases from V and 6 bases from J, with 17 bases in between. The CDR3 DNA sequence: TGTGCCAGCAGTTTCACAGGGTTTTTTGAAGCTGAAGCTTTCTTT. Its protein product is CASSFTGFFEAEAFF.

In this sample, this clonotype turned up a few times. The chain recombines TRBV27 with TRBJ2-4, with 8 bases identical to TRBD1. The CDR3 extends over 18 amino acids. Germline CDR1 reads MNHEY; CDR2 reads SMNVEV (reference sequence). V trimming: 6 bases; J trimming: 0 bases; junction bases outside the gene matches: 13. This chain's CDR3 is CASRTTGGYYLAKNIQYF. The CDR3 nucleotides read TGTGCCAGCAGGACAACAGGGGGGTATTACTTAGCCAAAAACATTCAGTACTTC.

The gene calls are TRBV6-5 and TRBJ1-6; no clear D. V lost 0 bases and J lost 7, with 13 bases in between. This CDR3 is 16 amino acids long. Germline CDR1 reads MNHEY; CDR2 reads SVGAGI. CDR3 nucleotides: TGTGCCAGCAGTTACTCTTCGTCGCCCGTCAATTCACCCCTCCACTTT. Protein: CASSYSSSPVNSPLHF.

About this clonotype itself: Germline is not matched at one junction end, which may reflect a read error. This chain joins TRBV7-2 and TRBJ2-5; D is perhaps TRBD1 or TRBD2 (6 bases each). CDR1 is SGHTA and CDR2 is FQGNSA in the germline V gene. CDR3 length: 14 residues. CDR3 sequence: CAGSLEGGRETQYF. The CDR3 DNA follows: TGTGCCGGCAGCTTAGAGGGGGGCCGGGAGACCCAGTACTTC.

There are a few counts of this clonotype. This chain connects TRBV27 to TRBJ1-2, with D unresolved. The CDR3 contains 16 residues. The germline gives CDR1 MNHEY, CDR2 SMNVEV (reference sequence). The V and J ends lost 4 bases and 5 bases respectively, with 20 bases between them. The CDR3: CASSSPLGMAHYGYTF. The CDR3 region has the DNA TGTGCCAGCAGTTCTCCGCTGGGAATGGCACATTATGGCTACACCTTC.

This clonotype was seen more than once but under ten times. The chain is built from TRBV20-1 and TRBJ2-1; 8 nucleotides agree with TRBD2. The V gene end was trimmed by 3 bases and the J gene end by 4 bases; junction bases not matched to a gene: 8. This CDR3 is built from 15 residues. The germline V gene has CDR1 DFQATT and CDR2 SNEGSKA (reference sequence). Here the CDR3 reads CSARGLREGYNEQFF. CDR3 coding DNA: TGCAGTGCTAGGGGGCTCCGGGAGGGATACAATGAGCAGTTCTTC.

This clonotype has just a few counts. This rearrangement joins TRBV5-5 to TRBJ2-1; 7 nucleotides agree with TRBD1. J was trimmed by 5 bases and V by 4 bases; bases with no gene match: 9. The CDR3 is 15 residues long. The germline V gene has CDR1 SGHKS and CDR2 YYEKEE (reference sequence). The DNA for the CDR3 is TGTGCCAGCAGCCCCGGGACAGCTGATGACAATGAGCAGTTCTTC. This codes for CASSPGTADDNEQFF.

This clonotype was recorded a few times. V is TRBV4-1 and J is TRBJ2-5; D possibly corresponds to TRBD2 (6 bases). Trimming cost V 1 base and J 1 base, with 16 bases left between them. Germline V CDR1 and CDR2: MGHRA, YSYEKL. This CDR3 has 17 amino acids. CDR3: CASSQVPSELPQETQYF. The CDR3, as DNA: TGCGCCAGCAGCCAAGTCCCTAGCGAGCTTCCCCAAGAGACCCAGTACTTC.

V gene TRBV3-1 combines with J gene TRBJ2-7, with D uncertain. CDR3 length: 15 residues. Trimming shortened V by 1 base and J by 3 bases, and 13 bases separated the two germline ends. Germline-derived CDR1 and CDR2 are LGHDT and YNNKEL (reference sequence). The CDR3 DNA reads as TGTGCCAGCAGCCAAGCCCTTTTGGTCGGCTACGAGCAGTACTTC. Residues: CASSQALLVGYEQYF.

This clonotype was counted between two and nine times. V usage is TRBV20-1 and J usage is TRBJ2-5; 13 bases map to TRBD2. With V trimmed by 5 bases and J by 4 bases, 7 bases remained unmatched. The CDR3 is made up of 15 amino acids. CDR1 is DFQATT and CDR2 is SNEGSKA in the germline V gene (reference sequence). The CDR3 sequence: CSAGGLAGWGETQYF. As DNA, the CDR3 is TGCAGTGCTGGGGGACTAGCGGGATGGGGAGAGACCCAGTACTTC.

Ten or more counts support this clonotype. The CDR3 is CASSLDEQYF. Here the CDR3 DNA reads TGTGCCAGCAGTTTAGACGAGCAGTACTTC. This chain connects TRBV12-3 or TRBV12-4 to TRBJ2-7; D is undetermined. V was shortened by 1 base and J by 5 bases, with 0 bases between the two germline ends. This CDR3 has 10 amino acids.

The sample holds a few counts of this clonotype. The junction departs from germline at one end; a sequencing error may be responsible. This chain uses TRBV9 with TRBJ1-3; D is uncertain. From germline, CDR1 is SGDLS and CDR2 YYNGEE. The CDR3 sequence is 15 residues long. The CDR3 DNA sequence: TGTGCCAGCAGAAATGGATCTGGCTCTGGGAACACCATATATTTT. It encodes CASRNGSGSGNTIYF.

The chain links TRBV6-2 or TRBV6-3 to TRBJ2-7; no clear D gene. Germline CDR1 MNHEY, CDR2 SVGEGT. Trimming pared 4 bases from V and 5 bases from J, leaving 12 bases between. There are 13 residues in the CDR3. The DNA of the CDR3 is TGTGCCAGCAGTTCCACTTCACCTAACGAGCAGTACTTC. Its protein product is CASSSTSPNEQYF.

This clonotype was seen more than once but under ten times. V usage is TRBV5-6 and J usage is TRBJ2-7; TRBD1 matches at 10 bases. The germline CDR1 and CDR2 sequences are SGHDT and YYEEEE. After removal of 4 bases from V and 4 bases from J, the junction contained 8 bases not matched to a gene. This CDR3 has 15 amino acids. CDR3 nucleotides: TGTGCCAGCAGCCTTCCTGGGACAGGGGTATACGAGCAGTACTTC. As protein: CASSLPGTGVYEQYF.

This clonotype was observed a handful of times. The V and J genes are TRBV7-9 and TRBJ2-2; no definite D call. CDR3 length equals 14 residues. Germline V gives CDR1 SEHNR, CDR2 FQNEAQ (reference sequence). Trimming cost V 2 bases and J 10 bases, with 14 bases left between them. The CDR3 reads CASSLPRPGEELFF. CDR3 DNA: TGTGCCAGCAGCTTACCGAGACCCGGAGAGGAGCTGTTTTTT.

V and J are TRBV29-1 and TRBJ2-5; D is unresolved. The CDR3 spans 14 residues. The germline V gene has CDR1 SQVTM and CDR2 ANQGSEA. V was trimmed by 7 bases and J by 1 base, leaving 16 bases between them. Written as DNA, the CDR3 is TGCAGCGGTCGGCCTTGGGAACCCCAAGAGACCCAGTACTTC. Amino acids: CSGRPWEPQETQYF.

The CDR3 DNA is TGTGCCAGCAGTTTAAGTGGGTCGGGGGAGCAGTACTTC. It translates to CASSLSGSGEQYF. V and J are TRBV28 and TRBJ2-7, with D tentatively TRBD2 (5 bases). The germline V gene encodes CDR1 MDHEN and CDR2 SYDVKM. V lost 2 bases and J 7 bases, leaving 12 bases between the germline ends. The CDR3 extends over 13 amino acids.

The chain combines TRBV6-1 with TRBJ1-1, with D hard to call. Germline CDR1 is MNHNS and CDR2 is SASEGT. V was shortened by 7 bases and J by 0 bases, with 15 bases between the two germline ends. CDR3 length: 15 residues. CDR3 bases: TGTGCCAGCAATGTGGGCGGCAACATGAACACTGAAGCTTTCTTT. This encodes CASNVGGNMNTEAFF.